The rows below give T cell receptor beta chains drawn from one sample of a study of blood T cells in healthy people across ages. TCRdb redid the calling of the 5' RACE reads with MiXCR, one entry per CDR3 protein. The data hold some 1.4 million distinct CDR3 sequences, with about 43% observed a single time. Sequences were obtained from blood. Every receptor here comes from a woman between 18 and 30 years old in good health. Both conserved end residues are part of each CDR3. Each record gives: clone size, D gene, J gene, V gene, CDR3 protein, CDR3 DNA. A D gene is named only where the DNA matches it firmly. Expanded clones get a size class; other rows say once, few or many, or leave the size out.

clone_size: -
d_call: TRBD1
j_call: TRBJ2-7
v_call: TRBV6-6
cdr3_aa: CASDPGQGSHEQYF
cdr3_nt: TGTGCCAGCGACCCGGGACAGGGGTCGCACGAGCAGTACTTC

clone_size: -
d_call: -
j_call: TRBJ2-1
v_call: TRBV4-1
cdr3_aa: CASSQDRASGEQFF
cdr3_nt: TGCGCCAGCAGCCAAGATCGCGCTAGTGGTGAGCAGTTCTTC

clone_size: -
d_call: -
j_call: TRBJ1-1
v_call: TRBV10-3
cdr3_aa: CAIAGRGSNTEAFF
cdr3_nt: TGTGCCATCGCGGGGAGGGGGTCCAACACTGAAGCTTTCTTT

clone_size: few
d_call: -
j_call: TRBJ2-4
v_call: TRBV5-1
cdr3_aa: CASSLQQGGNIQYF
cdr3_nt: TGCGCCAGCAGCTTACAACAGGGAGGTAACATTCAGTACTTC

clone_size: -
d_call: -
j_call: TRBJ1-4
v_call: TRBV20-1
cdr3_aa: CSARAAWQPNTANEKLFF
cdr3_nt: TGCAGTGCTAGAGCGGCATGGCAGCCGAATACGGCTAATGAAAAACTGTTTTTT

clone_size: -
d_call: -
j_call: TRBJ1-2
v_call: TRBV9
cdr3_aa: CASSGRNGDYGYTF
cdr3_nt: TGTGCCAGCAGCGGACGGAACGGGGACTATGGCTACACCTTC

clone_size: few
d_call: -
j_call: TRBJ1-2
v_call: TRBV30
cdr3_aa: CAWIDRSYGYTF
cdr3_nt: TGTGCCTGGATAGACAGGAGCTATGGCTACACCTTC

clone_size: -
d_call: -
j_call: TRBJ1-1
v_call: TRBV5-1
cdr3_aa: CASVKGVSNTEAFF
cdr3_nt: TGCGCCAGCGTCAAGGGTGTTTCGAACACTGAAGCTTTCTTT

clone_size: -
d_call: TRBD1
j_call: TRBJ2-7
v_call: TRBV27
cdr3_aa: CASIGSGQGYEQYF
cdr3_nt: TGTGCCAGCATAGGTTCGGGACAGGGCTACGAGCAGTACTTC

clone_size: -
d_call: -
j_call: TRBJ2-7
v_call: TRBV5-1
cdr3_aa: CASSLADISYEQYF
cdr3_nt: TGCGCCAGCAGCTTGGCCGACATTTCCTACGAGCAGTACTTC

clone_size: few
d_call: TRBD2
j_call: TRBJ2-1
v_call: TRBV27
cdr3_aa: CASRSGGAERNEQFF
cdr3_nt: TGTGCCAGCAGGAGCGGGGGGGCCGAAAGAAATGAGCAGTTCTTC

clone_size: few
d_call: TRBD2
j_call: TRBJ2-3
v_call: TRBV12-3/TRBV12-4
cdr3_aa: CASSLAWREGDTQYF
cdr3_nt: TGTGCCAGCAGTTTAGCGTGGCGGGAGGGCGATACGCAGTATTTT

clone_size: -
d_call: -
j_call: TRBJ2-1
v_call: TRBV15
cdr3_aa: CATSRAGPRSSYNEQFF
cdr3_nt: TGTGCCACCAGCAGAGCGGGCCCGAGGAGCTCCTACAATGAGCAGTTCTTC

clone_size: -
d_call: TRBD1
j_call: TRBJ2-1
v_call: TRBV28
cdr3_aa: CASRAQGANNEQFF
cdr3_nt: TGTGCCAGCAGGGCCCAGGGGGCGAACAATGAGCAGTTCTTC

clone_size: -
d_call: -
j_call: TRBJ2-2
v_call: TRBV10-1
cdr3_aa: CASTLDRNTGELFF
cdr3_nt: TGCGCCAGCACTTTGGACAGGAACACCGGGGAGCTGTTTTTT

clone_size: -
d_call: TRBD2
j_call: TRBJ2-5
v_call: TRBV20-1
cdr3_aa: CSARVTSGVMETQYF
cdr3_nt: TGCAGTGCTAGGGTGACTAGCGGGGTGATGGAGACCCAGTACTTC

clone_size: -
d_call: -
j_call: TRBJ1-4
v_call: TRBV12-3/TRBV12-4
cdr3_aa: CASSSRVGEKLFF
cdr3_nt: TGTGCCAGCAGTTCCCGGGTGGGTGAAAAACTGTTTTTT